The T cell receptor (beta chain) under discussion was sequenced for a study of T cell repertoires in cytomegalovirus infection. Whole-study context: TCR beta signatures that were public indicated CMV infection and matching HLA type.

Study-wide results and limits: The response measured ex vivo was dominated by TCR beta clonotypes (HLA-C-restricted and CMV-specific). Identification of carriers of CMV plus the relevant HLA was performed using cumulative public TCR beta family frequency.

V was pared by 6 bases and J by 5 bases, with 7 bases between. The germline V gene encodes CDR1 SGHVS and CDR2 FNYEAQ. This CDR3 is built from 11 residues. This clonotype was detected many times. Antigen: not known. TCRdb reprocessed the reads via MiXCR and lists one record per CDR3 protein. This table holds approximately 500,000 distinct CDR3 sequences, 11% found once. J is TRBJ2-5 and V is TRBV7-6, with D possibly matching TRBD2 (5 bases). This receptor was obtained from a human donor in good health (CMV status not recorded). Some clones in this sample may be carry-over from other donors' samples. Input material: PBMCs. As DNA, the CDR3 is TGTGCCAGCAGGTCGGGGGAGACCCAGTACTTC. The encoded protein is CASRSGETQYF.